The clone carrying this T cell receptor (beta chain) was observed a single time. The use of a sample-barcoded 5' primer and a J-beta primer mix characterized a second PCR of 7 to 11 cycles. TCRdb redid the calling of the 5' RACE reads with MiXCR, one entry per CDR3 protein. The sample includes under 700,000 distinct CDR3 sequences, less than 25% seen only once; the top ten take roughly 9%. This sample stems from a study of blood T cells in healthy people across ages. Total RNA was isolated from each sample in quantities of at least 6 micrograms. The CDR3 contains 15 residues. Germline-derived CDR1 and CDR2 are DFQATT and SNEGSKA (reference sequence). These same data were also listed under a study on T cells of mothers and their children. That work contributes: Donation came from three healthy Caucasian mothers together with their six children. Regardless of relatedness, pairs show thymic selection shaping TCR recombination output in a similar manner. Slightly higher overlap, not significant, was seen in related mother-child pairs than in unrelated pairs.

The sequence came from a boy aged 5-17 years in good health. This sequence joins TRBV20-1 and TRBJ2-5, with 10 bases aligning to TRBD2. The DNA end is a closer match to TRBJ2-1, so the J assignment may be wrong. The sequenced sample consisted of blood. The CDR3 spells CSARLPSGGLNEQFF. In DNA, the CDR3 is TGCAGTGCTAGACTACCTAGCGGGGGACTAAATGAGCAGTTCTTC.